This T cell receptor (beta chain) is from a study of T cell responses to AZD1222 COVID-19 vaccine. Sequenced by immunoSEQ multiplex PCR; TCRdb stores in-frame clones only, minus some. This table holds 100,000 or so clones, roughly 89% found once. Trimming cost V 3 bases and J 3 bases; bases outside gene matches: 7. Looked up from germline, CDR1 is KGHSH and CDR2 is LQKENI. CDR3 length: 16 residues. A word on this clone: Antigen unknown.

Study-wide results and caveats: The donor group comprised mostly white British people and more females; the analysis possibly underestimated clonal diversity. The CD4 TCRs associated with vaccination extended across spike and predominated at 160-218 and 743-854.

The TCR was taken from an adult in good health. This chain connects TRBV18 to TRBJ2-5, with 10 bases matching TRBD2. The sample was peripheral blood, taken on day 0 of AZD1222 vaccination. For the CDR3, the DNA is TGTGCCAGCTCACCTATTGCTAGCGGGGGAAAAGAGACCCAGTACTTC. Encoded protein: CASSPIASGGKETQYF.